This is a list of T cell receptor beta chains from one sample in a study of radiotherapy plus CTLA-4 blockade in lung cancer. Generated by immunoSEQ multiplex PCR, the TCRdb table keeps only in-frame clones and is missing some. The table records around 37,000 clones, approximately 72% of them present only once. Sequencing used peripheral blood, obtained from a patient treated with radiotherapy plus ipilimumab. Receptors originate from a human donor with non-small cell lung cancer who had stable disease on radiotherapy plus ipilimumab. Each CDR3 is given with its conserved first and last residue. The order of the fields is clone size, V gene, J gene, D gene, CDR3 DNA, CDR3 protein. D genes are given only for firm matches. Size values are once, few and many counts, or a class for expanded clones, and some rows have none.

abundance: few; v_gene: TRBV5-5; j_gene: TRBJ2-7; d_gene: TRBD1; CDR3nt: TGTGCCAGCAGCCGAACAGGGGGCTTGGGGGAGCAGTACTTC; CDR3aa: CASSRTGGLGEQYF
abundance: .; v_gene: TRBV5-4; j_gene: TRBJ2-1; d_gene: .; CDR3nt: TGTGCCAGCAGCTCCCCTTACACAGGGTACAATGAGCAGTTCTTC; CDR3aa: CASSSPYTGYNEQFF
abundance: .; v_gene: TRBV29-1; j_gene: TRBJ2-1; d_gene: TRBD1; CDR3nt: TGCAGCGCTCGACAGGGGGCTGGAGAGCAGTTCTTC; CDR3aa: CSARQGAGEQFF
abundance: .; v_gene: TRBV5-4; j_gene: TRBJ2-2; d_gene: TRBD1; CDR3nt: TGTGCCAGCAGCTTCAAACAGGGGGCTGGCACCGGGGAGCTGTTTTTT; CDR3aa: CASSFKQGAGTGELFF
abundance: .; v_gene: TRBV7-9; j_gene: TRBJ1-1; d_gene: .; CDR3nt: TGTGCCAGCAGCTCCGTCGGGGGGGGTTACTTT; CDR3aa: CASSSVGGGYF
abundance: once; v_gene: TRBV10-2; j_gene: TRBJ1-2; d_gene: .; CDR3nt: TGCGCCAGCAGTGTTCAGGTTAACTATGGCTACACCTTC; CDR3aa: CASSVQVNYGYTF
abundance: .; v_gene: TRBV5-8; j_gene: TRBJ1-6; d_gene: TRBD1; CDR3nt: TGTGCCAGCAGCCCGGGACAGAAAAATTCACCCCTCCACTTT; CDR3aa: CASSPGQKNSPLHF
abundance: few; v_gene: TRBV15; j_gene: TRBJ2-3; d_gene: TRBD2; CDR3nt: TGTGCCACCAGCAGAGATGCTAGCGGGGGACTCACAGATACGCAGTATTTT; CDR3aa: CATSRDASGGLTDTQYF
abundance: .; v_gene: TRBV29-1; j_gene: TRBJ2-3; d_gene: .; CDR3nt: TGCAGCGTTGGCCAGGGAAACACAGATACGCAGTATTTT; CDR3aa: CSVGQGNTDTQYF
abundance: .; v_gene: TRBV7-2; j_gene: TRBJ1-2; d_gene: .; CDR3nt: TGTGCCAGCAGCTTTCAGGGGAATGGCTACACCTTC; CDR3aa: CASSFQGNGYTF
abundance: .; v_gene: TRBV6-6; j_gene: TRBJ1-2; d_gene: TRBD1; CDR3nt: TGTGCCAGCAGTTCTATCCGGGACAGCGCGGGTGGCTACACCTTC; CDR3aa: CASSSIRDSAGGYTF
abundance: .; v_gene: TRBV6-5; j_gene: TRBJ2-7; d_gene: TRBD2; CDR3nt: TGTGCCAGCAGGAGCGGACTAGCGATGTCCTACGAGCAGTACTTC; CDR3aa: CASRSGLAMSYEQYF
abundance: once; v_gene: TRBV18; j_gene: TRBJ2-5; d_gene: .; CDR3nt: TGTGCCAGCTCATTCAGGGGCGGTGAGACCCAGTACTTC; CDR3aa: CASSFRGGETQYF
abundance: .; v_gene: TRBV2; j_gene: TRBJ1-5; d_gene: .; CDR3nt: TGTGCCAGCGAGTTTACTAGGGGGATTCAGCCCCAGCATTTT; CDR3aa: CASEFTRGIQPQHF
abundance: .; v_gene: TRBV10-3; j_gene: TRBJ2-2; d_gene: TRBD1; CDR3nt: TGTGCCATCAGCCTGGGGACAGGGAACACCGGGGAGCTGTTTTTT; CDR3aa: CAISLGTGNTGELFF
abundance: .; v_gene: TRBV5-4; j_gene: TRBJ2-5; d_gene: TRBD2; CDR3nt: TGTGCCAGCAGCCGACCGAGCGGGGGAGCCAGACACTCAGCACAAGAGACCCAGTACTTC; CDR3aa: CASSRPSGGARHSAQETQYF
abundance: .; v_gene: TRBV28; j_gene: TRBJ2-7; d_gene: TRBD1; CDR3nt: TGTGCCAGCAGTTTGGCGGGGACAGGACCCTACGAGCAGTACTTC; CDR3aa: CASSLAGTGPYEQYF
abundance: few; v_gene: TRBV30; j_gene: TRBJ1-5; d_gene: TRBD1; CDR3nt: TGTGCCTGGAGGGGACAGAGCAATCAGCCCCAGCATTTT; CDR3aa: CAWRGQSNQPQHF
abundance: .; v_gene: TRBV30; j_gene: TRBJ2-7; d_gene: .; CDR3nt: TGTGCCTTGTTAGTCGTGACAGGGAGGCACGAGCAGTACTTC; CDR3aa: CALLVVTGRHEQYF
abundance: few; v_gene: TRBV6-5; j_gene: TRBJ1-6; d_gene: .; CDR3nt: TGTGCCAGCAGTTACTCTATCAGGGCAACGGTTTCACCCCTCCACTTT; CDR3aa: CASSYSIRATVSPLHF
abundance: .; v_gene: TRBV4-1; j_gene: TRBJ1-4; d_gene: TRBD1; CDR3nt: TGCGCCAGCAGCCGACCCGGGGACAGACCTAATGAAAAACTGTTTTTT; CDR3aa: CASSRPGDRPNEKLFF
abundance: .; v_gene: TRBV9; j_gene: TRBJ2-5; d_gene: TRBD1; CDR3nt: TGTGCCAGCAGCGCGCTGGGGACAGTACAAGAGACCCAGTACTTC; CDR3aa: CASSALGTVQETQYF
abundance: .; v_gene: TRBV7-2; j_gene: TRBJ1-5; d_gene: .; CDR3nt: TGTGCCAGCAGCTTAGACGGTCCCCAGCATTTT; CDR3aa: CASSLDGPQHF
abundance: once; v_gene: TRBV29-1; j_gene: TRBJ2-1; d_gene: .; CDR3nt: TGCAGCGTTGATGGGGGGTGGGGCTCCTACAATGAGCAGTTCTTC; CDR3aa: CSVDGGWGSYNEQFF
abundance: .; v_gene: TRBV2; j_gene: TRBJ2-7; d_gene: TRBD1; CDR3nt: TGTGCCAGCTCCCGCGGACAGGATTACGAGCAGTACTTC; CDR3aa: CASSRGQDYEQYF